Shown below are 9 T cell receptor beta chains from a single sample sequenced in a study of identical twins. TCRdb re-analysed the 5' RACE reads in MiXCR, keeping a single row per CDR3 protein. The table lists 310,000 or so distinct CDR3 sequences, approximately 8.5% of them singletons, with roughly 2.1% in the top ten. Separately, the same data were catalogued under a study of yellow fever vaccine responses in identical twins.

The sequenced material came from memory (CD45RO+) T cells sorted from blood. These receptors originate from a young woman in good health.

This clonotype showed up many times. This chain uses TRBV3-1 with TRBJ2-5, with D perhaps given as TRBD1 or TRBD2 (5 bases each). The CDR3 has 16 residues. V shed 0 bases and J shed 6 bases, with 17 bases lying between them. Germline V gene data show CDR1 as LGHDT and CDR2 as YNNKEL (reference sequence). In nucleotides, the CDR3 is TGTGCCAGCAGCCAAGATCTGTCTAGCTGGGGACAGACCCAGTACTTC. This translates into CASSQDLSSWGQTQYF.

This clonotype has at least ten counts. This sequence joins TRBV7-9 and TRBJ2-1; no clear D. V was cut by 5 bases and J by 0 bases, with 14 bases left in between. This CDR3 spans 16 amino acids. The V gene's germline CDR1 is SEHNR and CDR2 FQNEAQ (reference sequence). The DNA of the CDR3 is TGTGCCAGCAGCAGCTTCGTATTGAGCTCCTACAATGAGCAGTTCTTC. It translates to CASSSFVLSSYNEQFF.

On this clonotype: A much larger clone differs from this one at a single base, so this may be a read error. V and J are TRBV19 and TRBJ2-2; perhaps TRBD2 as D (5 bases). The germline gives CDR1 LNHDA, CDR2 SQIVND (reference sequence). The CDR3 extends over 11 amino acids. CDR3 DNA sequence: TGTGCCAGTAGCGGCACCGGGGAGCTGCTTTTT. It encodes CASSGTGELLF.

This clonotype was recorded only once. The chain has TRBV28 and TRBJ1-1; 10 nucleotides line up with TRBD1. Germline-derived CDR1 and CDR2 are MDHEN and SYDVKM. This CDR3 spans 15 amino acids. The J segment lost 3 bases and the V segment lost 6 bases, leaving 7 bases of the junction unmatched. The CDR3 DNA reads TGTGCCAGCAGACGTGGGGGACAGGGGTACACTGAAGCTTTCTTT. Encoded protein: CASRRGGQGYTEAFF.

The chain is built from TRBV4-1 and TRBJ2-3; D gene ambiguous. The CDR3 has 15 residues. CDR1 is MGHRA and CDR2 is YSYEKL in the germline V gene. Trimming took off 3 bases at V and 0 bases at J, with 10 bases between the two ends. The CDR3 DNA sequence: TGCGCCAGCAGCCAGGGTACTTCTAGCACAGATACGCAGTATTTT. The encoded protein is CASSQGTSSTDTQYF.

This chain links TRBV28 with TRBJ2-5; D remains ambiguous. The CDR3 has 15 amino acids. Deletions cut 2 bases from V and 2 bases from J, with 12 bases between. The germline CDR1 and CDR2 sequences are MDHEN and SYDVKM. The CDR3 loop is CASSLEARYQETQYF. CDR3 sequence (DNA): TGTGCCAGCAGTTTAGAGGCAAGATATCAAGAGACCCAGTACTTC.

This clonotype was seen many times. This rearrangement joins TRBV3-1 to TRBJ1-1; D call uncertain. Germline V gene data show CDR1 as LGHDT and CDR2 as YNNKEL (reference sequence). The CDR3 has 14 amino acids. With 1 base removed from V and 4 bases from J, the gap between germline ends came to 10 bases. CDR3 protein: CASSQAKSFTEAFF. Here the CDR3 DNA reads TGTGCCAGCAGCCAAGCAAAGAGCTTCACTGAAGCTTTCTTT.

The chain is built from TRBV3-1 and TRBJ2-7; tentatively, D is TRBD2 (7 bases). V lost 2 bases to trimming and J lost 2 bases, with 31 bases between them. Looked up from germline, CDR1 is LGHDT and CDR2 is YNNKEL (reference sequence). There are 21 residues in the CDR3. The CDR3 reads CASSQTPGHYKTSFRTYEQYV. The CDR3 DNA reads as TGTGCCAGCAGCCAAACCCCGGGACATTATAAGACTAGCTTTCGTACCTACGAGCAGTACGTC.

The rearrangement links TRBV9 to TRBJ2-1; D may be TRBD2 (6 bases). Trimming pared 5 bases from V and 9 bases from J, leaving 21 bases between. The CDR3 loop spans 15 amino acids. Germline V gene sequence: CDR1 SGDLS, CDR2 YYNGEE. CDR3 DNA: TGTGCCAGCAGTCTAGAGGACGGGGGATTCAGTGAGCAGTTCTTC. Its protein is CASSLEDGGFSEQFF.